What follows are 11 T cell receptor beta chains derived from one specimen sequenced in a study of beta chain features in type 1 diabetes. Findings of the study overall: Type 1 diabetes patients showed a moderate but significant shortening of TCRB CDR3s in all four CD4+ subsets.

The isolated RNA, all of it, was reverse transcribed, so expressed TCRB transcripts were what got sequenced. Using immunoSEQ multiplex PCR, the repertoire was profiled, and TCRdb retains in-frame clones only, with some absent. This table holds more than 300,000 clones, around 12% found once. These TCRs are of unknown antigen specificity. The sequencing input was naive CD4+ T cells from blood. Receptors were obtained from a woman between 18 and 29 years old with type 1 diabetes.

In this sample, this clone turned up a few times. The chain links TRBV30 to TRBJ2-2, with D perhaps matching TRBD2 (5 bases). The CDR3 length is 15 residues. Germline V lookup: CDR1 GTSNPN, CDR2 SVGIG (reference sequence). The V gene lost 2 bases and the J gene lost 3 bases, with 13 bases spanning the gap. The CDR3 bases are TGTGCCTGGAGTTTGGTCAGAGCGGACACCGGGGAGCTGTTTTTT. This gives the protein CAWSLVRADTGELFF.

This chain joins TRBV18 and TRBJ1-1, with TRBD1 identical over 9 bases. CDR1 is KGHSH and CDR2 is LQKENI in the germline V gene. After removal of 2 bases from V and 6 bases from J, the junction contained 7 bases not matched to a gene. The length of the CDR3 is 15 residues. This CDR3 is CASSPGTGSWAEAFF. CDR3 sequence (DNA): TGTGCCAGCTCACCAGGGACAGGGTCTTGGGCTGAAGCTTTCTTT.

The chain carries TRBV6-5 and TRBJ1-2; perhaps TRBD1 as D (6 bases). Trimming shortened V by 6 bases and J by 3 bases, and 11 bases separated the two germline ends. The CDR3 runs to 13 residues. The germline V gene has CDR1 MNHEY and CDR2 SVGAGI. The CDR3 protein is CASRGRGDYGYTF. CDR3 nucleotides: TGTGCCAGCAGGGGCAGGGGAGACTATGGCTACACCTTC.

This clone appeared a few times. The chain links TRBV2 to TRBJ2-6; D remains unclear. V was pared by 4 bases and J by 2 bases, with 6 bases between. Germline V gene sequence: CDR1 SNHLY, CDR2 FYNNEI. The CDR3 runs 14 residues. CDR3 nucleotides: TGTGCCAGCAGTGGGTCGGCTGGGGCCAACGTCCTGACTTTC. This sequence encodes CASSGSAGANVLTF.

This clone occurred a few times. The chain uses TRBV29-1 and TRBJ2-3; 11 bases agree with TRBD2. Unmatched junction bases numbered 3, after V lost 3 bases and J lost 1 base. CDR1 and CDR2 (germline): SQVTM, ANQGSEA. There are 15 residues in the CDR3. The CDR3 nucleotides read TGCAGCGTTGAGGTAGCGGGAGGGGGCACAGATACGCAGTATTTT. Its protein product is CSVEVAGGGTDTQYF.

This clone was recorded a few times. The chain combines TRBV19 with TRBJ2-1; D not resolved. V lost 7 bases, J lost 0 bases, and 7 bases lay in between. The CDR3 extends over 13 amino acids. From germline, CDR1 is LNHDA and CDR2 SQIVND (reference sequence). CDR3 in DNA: TGTGCCAGTACCCCCCGCTCCTACAATGAGCAGTTCTTC. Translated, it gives CASTPRSYNEQFF.

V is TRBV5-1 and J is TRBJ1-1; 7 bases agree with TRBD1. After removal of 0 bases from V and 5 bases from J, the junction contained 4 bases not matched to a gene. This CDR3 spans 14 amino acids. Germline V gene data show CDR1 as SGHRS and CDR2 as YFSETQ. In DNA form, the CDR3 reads TGCGCCAGCAGCTTGGAGGGCAGGGGGACTGAAGCTTTCTTT. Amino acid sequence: CASSLEGRGTEAFF. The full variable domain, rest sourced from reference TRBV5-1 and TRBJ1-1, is KAGVTQTPRYLIKTRGQQVTLSCSPISGHRSVSWYQQTPGQGLQFLFEYFSETQRNKGNFPGRFSGRQFSNSRSEMNVSTLELGDSALYLCASSLEGRGTEAFFGQGTRLTVV.

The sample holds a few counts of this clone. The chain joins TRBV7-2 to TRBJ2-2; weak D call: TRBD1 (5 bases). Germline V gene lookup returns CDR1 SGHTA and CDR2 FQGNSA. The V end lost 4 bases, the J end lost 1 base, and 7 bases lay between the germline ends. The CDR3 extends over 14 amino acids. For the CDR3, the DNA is TGTGCCAGCAGCTCGGACATGAACACCGGGGAGCTGTTTTTT. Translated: CASSSDMNTGELFF.

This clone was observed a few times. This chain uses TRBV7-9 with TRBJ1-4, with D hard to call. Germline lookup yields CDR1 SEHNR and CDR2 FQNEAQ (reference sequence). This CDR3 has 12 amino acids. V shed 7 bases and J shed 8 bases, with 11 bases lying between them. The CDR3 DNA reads TGTGCCAGCATGAGGGTCGAGGAAAAACTGTTTTTT. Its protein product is CASMRVEEKLFF.

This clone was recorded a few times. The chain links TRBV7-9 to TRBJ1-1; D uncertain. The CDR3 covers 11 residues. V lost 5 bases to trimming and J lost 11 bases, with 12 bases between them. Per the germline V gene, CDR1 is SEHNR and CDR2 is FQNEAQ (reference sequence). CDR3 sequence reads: CASSVRVTAFF. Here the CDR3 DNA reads TGTGCCAGCAGCGTCCGGGTTACGGCTTTCTTT.

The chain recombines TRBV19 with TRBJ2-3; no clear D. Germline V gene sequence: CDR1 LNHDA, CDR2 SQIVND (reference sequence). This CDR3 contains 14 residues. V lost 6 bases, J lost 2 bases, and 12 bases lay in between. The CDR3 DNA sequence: TGTGCCAGTAGGGTGGGCAGAACCACAGATACGCAGTATTTT. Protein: CASRVGRTTDTQYF.